This TCR beta chain came from a study of control samples from healthy donors and cancer patients. This clone was counted once. The table came from immunoSEQ multiplex PCR; TCRdb's copy has only in-frame clones and leaves some out. Among about 95,000 clones listed, about 85% were seen once. Trimming removed 4 bases from V and 0 bases from J, with 16 bases in between. The CDR3 loop spans 18 amino acids. CDR1 and CDR2 from the germline V gene are SGHVS and FNYEAQ. The chain links TRBV7-6 to TRBJ1-6; D not resolved. The sequencing input was blood. This TCR was recovered from a woman aged 70 to 79 in good health. CDR3 residues: CASSSLAGESSYNSPLHF. The CDR3 DNA is TGTGCCAGCAGCTCTCTAGCGGGAGAGAGCTCCTATAATTCACCCCTCCACTTT.